Listed here are 29 T cell receptor beta chains from one sample, sequenced in a study of blood T cell repertoires in COVID-19. Profiled with immunoSEQ multiplex PCR; TCRdb holds only in-frame clones, not every one. The sample carries about 30,000 clones, 70% to 80% recorded once. The sequencing sample was made of peripheral blood. The source is an elderly man with acute or convalescent COVID-19.

This chain connects TRBV28 to TRBJ2-1; 7 bases agree with TRBD1. The V gene's germline CDR1 is MDHEN and CDR2 SYDVKM. The CDR3 is made up of 14 amino acids. V was pared by 3 bases and J by 4 bases, with 3 bases of the junction left unmatched. The CDR3 region has the DNA TGTGCCAGCAGTTTTGGGACAGAATACAATGAGCAGTTCTTC. Translating it yields CASSFGTEYNEQFF. Filled out from reference TRBV28 and TRBJ2-1, the complete variable domain reads DVKVTQSSRYLVKRTGEKVFLECVQDMDHENMFWYRQDPGLGLRLIYFSYDVKMKEKGDIPEGYSVSREKKERFSLILESASTNQTSMYLCASSFGTEYNEQFFGPGTRLTVL.

This clone has just one count. The chain carries TRBV30 and TRBJ2-3; D gene unclear. V was trimmed by 0 bases and J by 2 bases, leaving 9 bases between them. The CDR3 has 14 amino acids. Germline lookup yields CDR1 GTSNPN and CDR2 SVGIG (reference sequence). DNA of the CDR3: TGTGCCTGGAGTGTTGGCTCCAACACAGATACGCAGTATTTT. It specifies CAWSVGSNTDTQYF.

The rearrangement links TRBV6-5 to TRBJ2-7; 9 nucleotides match TRBD1. The trim removed 7 bases at V and 6 bases at J, leaving 7 bases unmatched. In germline, CDR1 is MNHEY, CDR2 SVGAGI. The CDR3 extends over 13 amino acids. CDR3 nucleotides: TGTGCCAGCACTAGGACAGGGGAAAGCGAGCAGTACTTC. It encodes CASTRTGESEQYF.

V and J are TRBV3-1 (or the pseudogene TRBV3-2) and TRBJ1-1; 7 nucleotides line up with TRBD1. J lost 3 bases, V lost 0 bases, and 7 bases had no gene match. The germline V gene has CDR1 LGHDT and CDR2 YNNKEL (reference sequence). This CDR3 has 16 residues. The DNA of the CDR3 is TGTGCCAGCAGCCAAGAGGGGGGCAGGGGGTACACTGAAGCTTTCTTT. Translating it yields CASSQEGGRGYTEAFF.

The genes are TRBV2 and TRBJ2-7, with D uncertain. V lost 4 bases and J 9 bases, leaving 13 bases between the germline ends. The CDR3 runs to 12 residues. Looked up from germline, CDR1 is SNHLY and CDR2 is FYNNEI. The CDR3, as DNA: TGTGCCAGCAGTGCCTCACCCGCGAGGCAGTACTTC. This sequence encodes CASSASPARQYF.

This chain connects TRBV4-1 to TRBJ1-5; D perhaps matches TRBD1 (5 bases). Trimming took 3 bases from V and 2 from J, leaving 11 bases between them. Germline values: CDR1 MGHRA, CDR2 YSYEKL. This CDR3 has 15 residues. CDR3 loop: CASSQVETGNQPQHF. For the CDR3, the DNA is TGCGCCAGCAGCCAGGTCGAGACAGGCAATCAGCCCCAGCATTTT.

This clone was observed once. This chain links TRBV11-3 with TRBJ1-1, with no clear D. CDR1 SGHNT and CDR2 YENEEA come from the germline V gene. The V gene lost 1 base and the J gene lost 0 bases, with 9 bases spanning the gap. The CDR3 consists of 15 residues. This chain's CDR3 is CASSLGAGMNTEAFF. The CDR3 DNA follows: TGTGCCAGCAGCTTAGGCGCAGGTATGAACACTGAAGCTTTCTTT.

V and J are TRBV2 and TRBJ2-3; TRBD1 matches at 10 bases. The CDR3 has 16 amino acids. After removal of 6 bases from V and 0 bases from J, the junction contained 6 bases not matched to a gene. Germline CDR1 and CDR2: SNHLY and FYNNEI. The CDR3 protein is CASRAGTGVSTDTQYF. CDR3 in DNA: TGTGCCAGCAGGGCCGGGACAGGGGTGAGCACAGATACGCAGTATTTT.

The chain is built from TRBV18 and TRBJ2-7; 8 bases are a match to TRBD1. The CDR3 consists of 14 residues. With 4 bases clipped from V and 4 bases from J, the junction kept 6 bases outside the gene matches. The germline V gene has CDR1 KGHSH and CDR2 LQKENI. In DNA form, the CDR3 reads TGTGCCAGCTCACGTGGACAGGGACAATACGAGCAGTACTTC. The encoded protein is CASSRGQGQYEQYF.

This chain uses TRBV7-9 with TRBJ1-4; 12 bases are shared with TRBD1. CDR1 and CDR2 from the germline V gene are SEHNR and FQNEAQ (reference sequence). The CDR3 runs to 14 residues. V was clipped by 5 bases and J by 10 bases; unmatched bases: 5. CDR3 sequence: CASSPGQGARKLFF. CDR3 in DNA: TGTGCCAGCAGCCCGGGACAGGGGGCGCGAAAACTGTTTTTT.

As concerns this clone: This CDR3 is also generated by other DNA sequences in the sample. The chain carries TRBV28 and TRBJ2-2, with D maybe TRBD1 (6 bases). The CDR3 is 14 residues long. The germline gives CDR1 MDHEN, CDR2 SYDVKM. The V and J ends lost 8 bases and 1 base respectively, with 11 bases between them. The CDR3 loop reads CASGGGLNTGELFF. Here the CDR3 DNA reads TGTGCCAGCGGGGGCGGGTTGAACACCGGGGAGCTGTTTTTT.

The gene calls are TRBV5-1 and TRBJ1-2; a weak D match, TRBD1 (5 bases). The CDR3 sequence is 13 residues long. Trimming cost V 0 bases and J 6 bases, with 9 bases left between them. Germline CDR1 is SGHRS and CDR2 is YFSETQ. The CDR3 reads CASSLVQGDGYTF. CDR3 DNA: TGCGCCAGCAGCTTGGTCCAGGGTGATGGCTACACCTTC.

The V call is TRBV6-5, the J call TRBJ2-5; TRBD2 agrees at 13 bases. Germline V gene data show CDR1 as MNHEY and CDR2 as SVGAGI. The CDR3 is made up of 15 amino acids. The trim removed 0 bases at V and 5 bases at J, leaving 0 bases unmatched. CDR3 bases: TGTGCCAGCAGTTACTCGACTAGCGGGGGGGAGACCCAGTACTTC. As protein: CASSYSTSGGETQYF.

The J gene is TRBJ2-3, the V gene TRBV10-1, with 12 positions matching TRBD1. J was trimmed by 3 bases and V by 2 bases; bases with no gene match: 3. There are 16 residues in the CDR3. Germline CDR1 is WNHNN and CDR2 is SYGVQD (reference sequence). CDR3 DNA sequence: TGCGCCAGCAGTGAGCCGGGACAGGGGGCGACAGATACGCAGTATTTT. Its translation: CASSEPGQGATDTQYF.

This clone was detected a few times. V is TRBV5-1 and J is TRBJ2-7; 9 bases align to TRBD1. CDR1 is SGHRS and CDR2 is YFSETQ in the germline V gene. V lost 4 bases and J lost 7; bases outside the gene matches: 12. This CDR3 has 15 residues. The CDR3 loop is CASSLTGTGQREQYF. CDR3 nucleotide sequence: TGCGCCAGCAGCCTTACCGGGACAGGGCAGCGGGAGCAGTACTTC.

The chain joins TRBV29-1 to TRBJ2-3, with 7 bases lining up with TRBD2. The junction had 7 bases not matched to a gene; V was cut back by 2 bases and J by 2 bases. Germline V gene lookup returns CDR1 SQVTM and CDR2 ANQGSEA. This CDR3 is 15 amino acids long. CDR3 in amino acids: CSVETAGGNTDTQYF. DNA of the CDR3: TGCAGCGTTGAAACCGCCGGGGGGAACACAGATACGCAGTATTTT.

The J gene is TRBJ2-5, the V gene TRBV11-3; 11 bases align to TRBD1. The length of the CDR3 is 15 residues. CDR1 and CDR2 (germline): SGHNT, YENEEA. Trimming at V came to 1 base and at J to 5 bases, leaving 3 bases not matched to a gene. The CDR3 DNA follows: TGTGCCAGCAGCTTAGGGGGGACAGGGGGTGAGACCCAGTACTTC. The encoded protein is CASSLGGTGGETQYF.

This clone has more than one count but fewer than ten. V gene TRBV9 combines with J gene TRBJ2-2, with a weak D call TRBD2 (6 bases). Trimming took off 4 bases at V and 7 bases at J, with 20 bases between the two ends. Germline V gives CDR1 SGDLS, CDR2 YYNGEE. The CDR3 totals 16 residues. The CDR3 here is CASSLGTLSTVGELFF. The CDR3 DNA reads TGTGCCAGCAGCCTTGGGACTTTGTCGACGGTCGGGGAGCTGTTTTTT.

The CDR3 region has the DNA TGTGCCAGCAGCGGGGGGCCGGGACTAGCCTACGAGCAGTACTTC. Its translation is CASSGGPGLAYEQYF. This chain links TRBV7-8 with TRBJ2-7, with 8 bases matching TRBD2. The CDR3 length is 15 residues. Losses at the gene ends were 5 bases for V and 2 bases for J; bases not matched to a gene: 8. The germline V gene encodes CDR1 SGHVS and CDR2 FQNEAQ.

This rearrangement joins TRBV7-9 to TRBJ1-2; 8 bases are a match to TRBD1. This CDR3 region has 13 residues. The V gene's germline CDR1 is SEHNR and CDR2 FQNEAQ (reference sequence). V lost 5 bases, J lost 8 bases, and 7 bases stayed unmatched. Here the CDR3 reads CASSPATGVGYTF. The CDR3 DNA reads as TGTGCCAGCAGCCCTGCGACAGGGGTGGGCTACACCTTC.

J is TRBJ1-1 and V is TRBV2; D is possibly TRBD1 (5 bases). The V and J ends lost 8 bases and 4 bases respectively, with 17 bases between them. Germline-derived CDR1 and CDR2 are SNHLY and FYNNEI. The CDR3 is 14 residues long. CDR3 sequence (DNA): TGTGCCAGCCGGGGAGCGGGTGGGGCCACTGAAGCTTTCTTT. Amino acids: CASRGAGGATEAFF. The full variable domain, its missing parts supplied by reference TRBV2 and TRBJ1-1, is EPEVTQTPSHQVTQMGQEVILRCVPISNHLYFYWYRQILGQKVEFLVSFYNNEISEKSEIFDDQFSVERPDGSNFTLKIRSTKLEDSAMYFCASRGAGGATEAFFGQGTRLTVV.

The chain is built from TRBV5-5 and TRBJ2-7, with 11 bases that match TRBD2. After removal of 3 bases from V and 3 bases from J, the junction contained 2 bases not matched to a gene. This CDR3 is 14 amino acids long. Germline lookup yields CDR1 SGHKS and CDR2 YYEKEE (reference sequence). This chain's CDR3 is CASSYGTSGYEQYF. The CDR3 nucleotides are TGTGCCAGCAGCTACGGGACTAGCGGCTACGAGCAGTACTTC.

V usage is TRBV7-2 and J usage is TRBJ2-5; TRBD2 agrees at 11 bases. V shed 0 bases and J 5 bases; nucleotides not matched to a gene: 5. Germline-derived CDR1 and CDR2 are SGHTA and FQGNSA. The CDR3 length is 16 residues. The DNA of the CDR3 is TGTGCCAGCAGCTTAGCCGGGGCTAGCGGGGGGGAGACCCAGTACTTC. Its protein product is CASSLAGASGGETQYF. Variable domain in full (rest from reference TRBV7-2 and TRBJ2-5): GAGVSQSPSNKVTEKGKDVELRCDPISGHTALYWYRQSLGQGLEFLIYFQGNSAPDKSGLPSDRFSAERTGGSVSTLTIQRTQQEDSAVYLCASSLAGASGGETQYFGPGTRLLVL.

With regard to this clone: Mismatch with germline at one junction end may stem from a read error. The CDR3 is CASSQVYHF. CDR3 coding DNA: TGCGCCAGCAGCCAAGTCTACCACTTC. This chain joins TRBV4-3 and TRBJ2-5; D is uncertain. The germline V gene encodes CDR1 LGHNA and CDR2 YSLEER. The CDR3 sequence is 9 residues long.

The rearrangement uses TRBV6-5 and TRBJ1-5; D might be TRBD1 (5 bases). The CDR3 sequence is 15 residues long. With 6 bases removed from V and 1 base from J, the gap between germline ends came to 13 bases. The germline CDR1 and CDR2 sequences are MNHEY and SVGAGI. CDR3 amino acids: CASSNRWGSNQPQHF. Written as DNA, the CDR3 is TGTGCCAGCAGCAACAGGTGGGGCAGCAATCAGCCCCAGCATTTT.

J is TRBJ2-7 and V is TRBV4-1, with 7 bases that match TRBD2. V gave up 0 bases and J gave up 3 bases; unmatched junction bases: 8. CDR3 length: 16 amino acids. In germline, CDR1 is MGHRA, CDR2 YSYEKL. The CDR3, as DNA: TGCGCCAGCAGCCAAGAGGGAGGGCAGAAGTACTACGAGCAGTACTTC. It encodes CASSQEGGQKYYEQYF.

This rearrangement joins TRBV6-5 to TRBJ1-6; maybe TRBD1 (5 bases). Germline values: CDR1 MNHEY, CDR2 SVGAGI. There are 15 residues in the CDR3. Trimming pared 8 bases from V and 0 bases from J, leaving 11 bases between. The CDR3 loop is CASVEGSSYNSPLHF. For the CDR3, the DNA is TGTGCCAGCGTGGAGGGGAGCTCCTATAATTCACCCCTCCACTTT.

J is TRBJ1-5 and V is TRBV7-2, with TRBD1 matching over 9 bases. CDR3 length equals 14 residues. V shed 5 bases, J shed 4 bases, and the junction held 3 bases outside the gene matches. From germline, CDR1 is SGHTA and CDR2 FQGNSA. In DNA, the CDR3 is TGTGCCAGCAGCCCCGGGACAGGGAATCAGCCCCAGCATTTT. The encoded protein is CASSPGTGNQPQHF. Filled out from reference TRBV7-2 and TRBJ1-5, the complete variable domain reads GAGVSQSPSNKVTEKGKDVELRCDPISGHTALYWYRQSLGQGLEFLIYFQGNSAPDKSGLPSDRFSAERTGGSVSTLTIQRTQQEDSAVYLCASSPGTGNQPQHFGDGTRLSIL.

This sequence joins TRBV6-5 and TRBJ2-7; TRBD1 is a possible D gene (5 bases). The CDR3 loop spans 13 amino acids. Per the germline V gene, CDR1 is MNHEY and CDR2 is SVGAGI. V shed 7 bases and J shed 3 bases, with 13 bases lying between them. CDR3 nucleotide sequence: TGTGCCAGCACTCCCGACAGAGGCTACGAGCAGTACTTC. It is translated as CASTPDRGYEQYF.